The source of this T cell receptor (beta chain) is a study of control samples from healthy donors and cancer patients. Sequencing was performed with immunoSEQ multiplex PCR; in TCRdb, only in-frame clones are kept and a portion is missing. The table shows 100,000 to 150,000 clones, with roughly 87% occurring only once. This TCR was recovered from a middle-aged man in good health. Source material: blood.

CDR3 sequence (DNA): TGTGCCAGCAGCTTGGGTAGGGGGCTAAAAGAGACCCAGTACTTC. This translates into CASSLGRGLKETQYF. V is TRBV5-8 and J is TRBJ2-5; 7 positions match TRBD1. CDR1 is SGHTS, CDR2 YDEGEE, per germline. Trimming cost V 0 bases and J 3 bases; bases outside gene matches: 5. CDR3 size: 15 residues.